A selection of T cell receptor beta chains follows, all from one sample in a study of blood T cell repertoires in COVID-19. The data were produced by immunoSEQ multiplex PCR, yet TCRdb's version contains in-frame clones alone and is incomplete. This table has over 200,000 clones, 65% to 85% appearing once. The sequencing sample was made of peripheral blood. These receptors came from a middle-aged man with active or convalescent COVID-19. Both conserved end residues are part of each CDR3. A D gene is named only where the DNA matches it firmly. Clone size is shown for a subset of rows, as once, few, many or a class of expanded clone.

TRBJ1-1	medium-sized	TRBD1	TRBV4-1	CASSQDGQGITEAFF	TGCGCCAGCAGCCAAGATGGACAGGGGATCACTGAAGCTTTCTTT
TRBJ2-1	NA	TRBD2	TRBV5-8	CASSPPSGVYNEQFF	TGTGCCAGCAGCCCTCCTAGCGGGGTTTACAATGAGCAGTTCTTC
TRBJ1-1	NA	TRBD1	TRBV3-1/TRBV3-2	CASSQNTGGTEAFF	TGTGCCAGCAGCCAAAATACAGGGGGCACTGAAGCTTTCTTT
TRBJ1-5	NA	NA	TRBV7-9	CASSDGGHSNQPQHF	TGTGCCAGCAGCGATGGAGGGCACAGCAATCAGCCCCAGCATTTT
TRBJ2-3	NA	TRBD1	TRBV9	CASTRQGVSTDTQYF	TGTGCCAGCACCCGACAGGGGGTGAGCACAGATACGCAGTATTTT
TRBJ1-1	NA	TRBD1	TRBV7-9	CASSLGTGATEAFF	TGTGCCAGCAGCTTGGGGACAGGGGCCACTGAAGCTTTCTTT
TRBJ1-3	NA	NA	TRBV5-6	CASSLGSPGSNTIYF	TGTGCCAGCAGCTTGGGTTCGCCAGGGTCAAACACCATATATTTT
TRBJ1-2	NA	NA	TRBV13	CASSSGTLYGYTF	TGTGCCAGCAGCTCCGGGACTCTTTATGGCTACACCTTC
TRBJ2-7	few	TRBD1	TRBV5-1	CASSGTGSYEQYF	TGCGCCAGCAGCGGGACAGGGTCCTACGAGCAGTACTTC
TRBJ1-2	NA	TRBD1	TRBV3-1/TRBV3-2	CASSQDGQAPNGYTF	TGTGCCAGCAGCCAAGATGGACAGGCCCCTAACGGCTACACCTTC
TRBJ2-2	NA	NA	TRBV7-8	CASSHPRQPTGELFF	TGTGCCAGCAGTCACCCTCGACAGCCCACCGGGGAGCTGTTTTTT
TRBJ2-1	NA	NA	TRBV19	CASSIRGSELEQFF	TGTGCCAGTAGTATTAGGGGTTCAGAGCTTGAGCAGTTCTTC
TRBJ2-1	NA	TRBD2	TRBV11-3	CASSSGLAAYNEQFF	TGTGCCAGCAGCTCCGGACTAGCGGCCTACAATGAGCAGTTCTTC
TRBJ2-2	NA	NA	TRBV7-9	CASSPYTGELFF	TGTGCCAGCAGCCCTTACACCGGGGAGCTGTTTTTT
TRBJ1-2	NA	NA	TRBV15	CATSPTGYGYTF	TGTGCCACCAGTCCTACAGGGTATGGCTACACCTTC
TRBJ2-3	NA	TRBD2	TRBV18	CASSPLPLAAGTTDTQYF	TGTGCCAGCTCACCACTCCCTCTAGCGGCGGGAACCACAGATACGCAGTATTTT
TRBJ1-1	NA	TRBD1	TRBV10-3	CAIQGENTEAFF	TGTGCCATCCAGGGGGAGAACACTGAAGCTTTCTTT
TRBJ2-5	NA	TRBD2	TRBV3-1/TRBV3-2	CASSQVTGTSGGQTQYF	TGTGCCAGCAGCCAAGTCACCGGGACTAGCGGGGGGCAGACCCAGTACTTC
TRBJ1-2	NA	NA	TRBV7-8	CASSLARELYTF	TGTGCCAGCAGCTTAGCGCGTGAGCTCTACACCTTC
TRBJ2-5	NA	NA	TRBV9	CASSVADTGPGVETQYF	TGTGCCAGCAGCGTGGCGGACACAGGCCCGGGAGTCGAGACCCAGTACTTC
TRBJ2-7	once	NA	TRBV7-9	CASSLGALTTEQYF	TGTGCCAGCAGCTTAGGTGCACTCACTACCGAGCAGTACTTC
TRBJ2-2	NA	TRBD2	TRBV29-1	CSGTTSGGFAGELFF	TGCAGCGGTACCACTAGCGGGGGTTTCGCCGGGGAGCTGTTTTTT
TRBJ2-1	NA	NA	TRBV11-1	CASSLIGAGINEQFF	TGTGCCAGCAGCCTGATAGGGGCAGGGATCAATGAGCAGTTCTTC
TRBJ1-1	NA	NA	TRBV19	CASSIQGSEAFF	TGTGCCAGTAGTATTCAGGGGTCTGAAGCTTTCTTT
TRBJ1-2	NA	NA	TRBV5-5	CASSLGTANGYTF	TGTGCCAGCAGCTTGGGGACAGCCAATGGCTACACCTTC
TRBJ1-2	NA	TRBD1	TRBV6-5	CASRGQGFGYTF	TGTGCCAGCAGGGGACAGGGATTCGGCTACACCTTC
TRBJ2-5	NA	NA	TRBV11-3	CASGDNLKETQYF	TGTGCCAGCGGGGACAACCTAAAGGAGACCCAGTACTTC
TRBJ1-5	once	NA	TRBV4-1	CASSQTPGGNYQPQHF	TGCGCCAGCAGCCAAACCCCGGGAGGTAATTATCAGCCCCAGCATTTT
TRBJ1-4	once	NA	TRBV5-1	CASSLVGTNEKLFF	TGCGCCAGCAGCTTGGTCGGGACTAATGAAAAACTGTTTTTT
TRBJ1-1	NA	TRBD1	TRBV18	CASSPPGQTNTEAFF	TGTGCCAGCTCACCACCGGGACAGACGAACACTGAAGCTTTCTTT
TRBJ1-1	NA	NA	TRBV5-6	CASSLVGRVNTEAFF	TGTGCCAGCAGCTTGGTAGGCAGGGTGAACACTGAAGCTTTCTTT
TRBJ2-5	NA	NA	TRBV24-1	CATSDSNSQETQYF	TGTGCCACCAGTGATTCGAACAGTCAAGAGACCCAGTACTTC
TRBJ2-2	NA	TRBD2	TRBV3-1/TRBV3-2	CASSQVEAGMDTGELFF	TGTGCCAGCAGCCAAGTAGAAGCGGGAATGGACACCGGGGAGCTGTTTTTT
TRBJ2-7	NA	TRBD1	TRBV27	CASRGTAYEQYF	TGTGCCAGCAGGGGGACAGCCTACGAGCAGTACTTC
TRBJ1-4	NA	NA	TRBV4-3	CASSQVVATNEKLFF	TGCGCCAGCAGCCAAGTAGTTGCAACTAATGAAAAACTGTTTTTT
TRBJ2-5	NA	NA	TRBV30	CAWSVNQETQYF	TGTGCCTGGAGTGTTAACCAAGAGACCCAGTACTTC